This record covers a single T cell receptor beta chain. It lacks a known antigen. It has no much larger one-base neighbor in the sample; base qualities were not kept. Another Seattle source contributed samples from volunteer blood donors who had recovered from COVID-19. Each collaborating institution followed its own protocols to collect whole blood in K2EDTA tubes. For TCRbeta analysis, collaborators shipped samples as frozen whole blood, isolated PBMCs, or DNA extracted from either of those sample types. The data stem from a study of blood T cell repertoires in COVID-19 (dated by TCRdb to 2020 to 2022). As for the study more broadly: Samples from collaborators originated in the United States, Italy and Spain and spanned both the acute and convalescent phases of COVID-19. The prospective study material was composed of cDNA or gDNA derived from T cells, B-cell-depleted T cells, or PBMCs. Deeply sampled blood TCRbeta repertoires from subjects exposed to, actively infected with, or recovered from COVID-19 were included in the dataset. The repertoires were made available in a free public database intended to serve as a resource for research on the immune response to SARS-CoV-2. Samples were obtained from the ongoing ImmuneRACE study (first 160 participants) and from over 1,000 subjects provided by 6 global collaborators. Nearly every sample came with metadata listing a de-identified subject ID, COVID-19 status, age in years and sex. Where available, HLA class I and class II types were obtained from metadata supplied by the sample provider rather than from assay-based typing. Study-wide conclusions, independent of this receptor: Clinical and demographic metadata were provided uncurated, with the amount varying by source and participant.

Trimming removed 0 bases from V and 8 bases from J; the gene matches leave 6 bases unexplained. The germline V gene (reference sequence) supplies CDR1 LNHDA and CDR2 SQIVND. From the cysteine up to the phenylalanine, the CDR3 has a length of 14 residues. Just CDR3 DNA is preserved here, 42 bases in frame from base 1. The immunoSEQ Assay, a bias-controlled multiplex PCR, was used to amplify TCRbeta CDR3 regions from genomic DNA. The authors' pipeline ran thus. The number of nucleated cells in each sample was estimated from the amplification of reference gene primers within the assay. To quantify the absolute abundance of each unique TCRbeta CDR3 rearrangement, sequence reads were collapsed and filtered. For each sample, productive Simpson clonality was calculated as the square root of Simpson's diversity index across productive rearrangements. As stored in TCRdb, this immuneACCESS dataset retains in-frame rearrangements with V and J assigned. A fraction of the clones does not appear; measured against another copy, unresolved V genes explain less than half of the discrepancy, and the remainder lacks a known reason. V, J and clone size derive from that table, while D and trimming were established from the DNA sequence. The sample table lists 80,000 to 100,000 clones, about three quarters of them with a count of one. Approximately 8.7% of the sample is held by the ten biggest clonotypes.

This sequence uses TRBV19 and TRBJ1-2, and 7 bases in between align with TRBD1. This clonotype originated in a man aged 45-65 years who had recovered from COVID-19. Material for sequencing was peripheral blood. For the CDR3, the sequence is CASSIEGDRYGYTF. The DNA reads TGTGCCAGTAGTATAGAGGGGGACAGATACGGCTACACCTTC.